The 22 T cell receptor beta chains reported below all come from one sample, sequenced in a study of blood T cell repertoires in COVID-19. Some clones are missing from TCRdb's copy, which holds only in-frame ones; the method was immunoSEQ multiplex PCR. This sample has around 78,000 clones, with 86% found just once. What was sequenced was peripheral blood. These receptors were obtained from a man between 65 and 85 years old with active or convalescent COVID-19.

The rearrangement uses TRBV19 and TRBJ2-5; TRBD2 aligns across 10 bases. The CDR3 consists of 14 residues. V shed 5 bases, J shed 7 bases, and the junction held 7 bases outside the gene matches. Germline V gives CDR1 LNHDA, CDR2 SQIVND (reference sequence). CDR3 sequence: CASSAGLAAGTQYF. The CDR3 region has the DNA TGTGCCAGTAGTGCCGGACTAGCGGCGGGGACCCAGTACTTC.

The chain couples TRBV5-1 to TRBJ2-2; 8 bases line up with TRBD1. The CDR3 covers 16 residues. Germline V lookup: CDR1 SGHRS, CDR2 YFSETQ. Germline trimming cut 0 bases from V and 2 bases from J; bases unmatched to any gene: 3. The CDR3: CASSLGAGGNTGELFF. The CDR3 nucleotides read TGCGCCAGCAGCTTGGGGGCAGGGGGCAACACCGGGGAGCTGTTTTTT.

The chain couples TRBV6-4 to TRBJ1-6; no clear D gene. The CDR3 has 18 residues. Per the germline V gene, CDR1 is MRHNA and CDR2 is SNTAGT. V lost 0 bases and J lost 3, with 15 bases in between. CDR3 bases: TGTGCCAGCAGTGACTCCTTCGTGCGGGTTCTCTATAATTCACCCCTCCACTTT. It specifies CASSDSFVRVLYNSPLHF.

As regards this clone: The sample has other DNA sequences that encode this CDR3 too. CDR3 nucleotide sequence: TGTGCCTGGAGTCGAACAGGACAAGAGACCCAGTACTTC. Protein sequence: CAWSRTGQETQYF. This chain joins TRBV30 and TRBJ2-5, with D perhaps TRBD1 (5 bases). This CDR3 contains 13 residues. CDR1 is GTSNPN and CDR2 is SVGIG in the germline V gene (reference sequence). The V and J ends lost 2 bases and 2 bases respectively, with 9 bases between them.

V usage is TRBV10-3 and J usage is TRBJ2-1, with 14 bases aligning to TRBD2. The CDR3 has 17 amino acids. V lost 4 bases, J lost 7 bases, and 9 bases stayed unmatched. Germline V gene sequence: CDR1 ENHRY, CDR2 SYGVKD. The CDR3 region has the DNA TGTGCCATCAGTGCCAGCGGGACTAGCGGGAGAGTGAATGAGCAGTTCTTC. This encodes CAISASGTSGRVNEQFF.

This chain joins TRBV5-4 and TRBJ2-2, with D unresolved. CDR1 is SGHNT and CDR2 is YYREEE in the germline V gene (reference sequence). The CDR3 length is 12 residues. V was trimmed by 0 bases and J by 8 bases, leaving 5 bases between them. CDR3: CASSLGGGELFF. DNA of the CDR3: TGTGCCAGCAGCTTGGGAGGTGGGGAGCTGTTTTTT. The full variable domain, completed using reference TRBV5-4 and TRBJ2-2, is ETGVTQSPTHLIKTRGQQVTLRCSSQSGHNTVSWYQQALGQGPQFIFQYYREEENGRGNFPPRFSGLQFPNYSSELNVNALELDDSALYLCASSLGGGELFFGEGSRLTVL.

CDR3 nucleotide sequence: TGCGCCAGCAGCCAAACAGGGAGTCGGCAAGAGACCCAGTACTTC. Its translation is CASSQTGSRQETQYF. The chain carries TRBV4-3 and TRBJ2-5, with D maybe TRBD1 (6 bases). CDR3 length: 15 amino acids. V lost 2 bases, J lost 2 bases, and 12 bases lay in between. Germline V lookup: CDR1 LGHNA, CDR2 YSLEER.

The chain recombines TRBV5-4 with TRBJ2-2, with 7 positions matching TRBD1. Germline CDR1 reads SGHNT; CDR2 reads YYREEE (reference sequence). V shed 0 bases, J shed 2 bases, and the junction held 7 bases outside the gene matches. The CDR3 is 17 residues long. This chain's CDR3 is CASSLALDRPNTGELFF. In nucleotides, the CDR3 is TGTGCCAGCAGCTTGGCCCTGGACAGGCCAAACACCGGGGAGCTGTTTTTT.

This sequence joins TRBV25-1 and TRBJ2-5; 7 bases match TRBD1. V was clipped by 4 bases and J by 2 bases; unmatched bases: 1. The CDR3 covers 13 residues. Germline assignment: CDR1 MGHDK and CDR2 SYGVNS. Here the CDR3 reads CASSGDSQETQYF. The DNA for the CDR3 is TGTGCCAGCAGTGGGGACAGTCAAGAGACCCAGTACTTC.

This clone was picked up a small number of times. The chain combines TRBV6-5 with TRBJ1-1; the D is unclear. V was pared by 0 bases and J by 5 bases, with 13 bases between. CDR3 length: 15 amino acids. From germline, CDR1 is MNHEY and CDR2 SVGAGI. The CDR3 sequence: CASSYSRVVLTEAFF. The DNA of the CDR3 is TGTGCCAGCAGTTACTCGAGGGTGGTTTTGACTGAAGCTTTCTTT.

The genes are TRBV4-1 and TRBJ1-5, with D unclear. V was cut by 2 bases and J by 7 bases, with 9 bases left in between. Germline CDR1 and CDR2: MGHRA and YSYEKL. The length of the CDR3 is 13 residues. As DNA, the CDR3 is TGCGCCAGCAGCCAATCTCTGTCCCAGCCCCAGCATTTT. It encodes CASSQSLSQPQHF.

This chain connects TRBV5-5 to TRBJ2-2; 9 nucleotides line up with TRBD2. V shed 4 bases and J 8 bases; nucleotides not matched to a gene: 12. From germline, CDR1 is SGHKS and CDR2 YYEKEE (reference sequence). The CDR3 covers 16 residues. CDR3 in DNA: TGTGCCAGCAGCCCGGGACTAGCCCCAAGGGGGGGGGAGCTGTTTTTT. It encodes CASSPGLAPRGGELFF.

This chain links TRBV19 with TRBJ1-1; 10 nucleotides match TRBD1. The CDR3 has 14 amino acids. Germline CDR1 and CDR2: LNHDA and SQIVND (reference sequence). V was pared by 6 bases and J by 5 bases, with 6 bases of the junction left unmatched. CDR3: CASSRRGQGTEAFF. DNA of the CDR3: TGTGCCAGTAGCCGGCGGGGACAGGGGACTGAAGCTTTCTTT. Combining the CDR3 with reference TRBV19 and TRBJ1-1 gives the whole variable domain DGGITQSPKYLFRKEGQNVTLSCEQNLNHDAMYWYRQDPGQGLRLIYYSQIVNDFQKGDIAEGYSVSREKKESFPLTVTSAQKNPTAFYLCASSRRGQGTEAFFGQGTRLTVV.

The V gene is TRBV13, the J gene TRBJ1-5; no reliable D call. The length of the CDR3 is 14 residues. Germline V gives CDR1 PRHDT, CDR2 FYEKMQ (reference sequence). V was cut by 6 bases and J by 1 base, with 10 bases left in between. The CDR3 nucleotides read TGTGCCAGCAGTATCAGGTGGAGCAATCAGCCCCAGCATTTT. This gives the protein CASSIRWSNQPQHF. Looking up the rest from reference TRBV13 and TRBJ1-5 gives the full variable domain: AAGVIQSPRHLIKEKRETATLKCYPIPRHDTVYWYQQGPGQDPQFLISFYEKMQSDKGSIPDRFSAQQFSDYHSELNMSSLELGDSALYFCASSIRWSNQPQHFGDGTRLSIL.

The CDR3 is CASSLPDRGYGYTF. In nucleotides, the CDR3 is TGTGCCAGCAGTTTACCGGACAGGGGATATGGCTACACCTTC. The chain combines TRBV28 with TRBJ1-2; TRBD1 matches 9 bases. Germline V gene lookup returns CDR1 MDHEN and CDR2 SYDVKM. J lost 5 bases, V lost 2 bases, and 3 bases had no gene match. This CDR3 is 14 amino acids long.

The chain employs TRBV18 and TRBJ2-1, with a possible D match to TRBD2 (6 bases). V shed 1 base and J shed 3 bases, with 16 bases lying between them. Germline V gene sequence: CDR1 KGHSH, CDR2 LQKENI. CDR3 length: 17 residues. CDR3 amino acids: CASSPLPTGDNYNEQFF. CDR3 DNA sequence: TGTGCCAGCTCACCACTCCCAACGGGAGATAACTACAATGAGCAGTTCTTC.

This chain joins TRBV30 and TRBJ1-1, with D tentatively TRBD1 (6 bases). V lost 0 bases, J lost 0 bases, and 11 bases lay in between. Germline values: CDR1 GTSNPN, CDR2 SVGIG (reference sequence). The CDR3 is 15 amino acids. The CDR3 loop is CAWSVRGHLNTEAFF. Written as DNA, the CDR3 is TGTGCCTGGAGTGTACGGGGACACCTGAACACTGAAGCTTTCTTT.

The chain uses TRBV27 and TRBJ2-1; 8 nucleotides line up with TRBD2. This CDR3 is 15 amino acids long. Germline-derived CDR1 and CDR2 are MNHEY and SMNVEV (reference sequence). V shed 6 bases and J 4 bases; nucleotides not matched to a gene: 8. The CDR3 sequence is CASSLGLAGYNEQFF. DNA of the CDR3: TGTGCCAGCAGCCTCGGACTAGCCGGGTACAATGAGCAGTTCTTC.

With regard to this clone: Other DNA sequences in this specimen translate into the identical CDR3. This chain links TRBV6-2 or TRBV6-3 with TRBJ2-3; 8 bases are shared with TRBD2. Unmatched junction bases numbered 2, after V lost 3 bases and J lost 0 bases. The CDR3 is made up of 15 amino acids. CDR1 and CDR2 (germline): MNHEY, SVGEGT. CDR3 nucleotide sequence: TGTGCCAGCAGTTATAGCGGGATTAGCACAGATACGCAGTATTTT. Translating it yields CASSYSGISTDTQYF.

V usage is TRBV25-1 and J usage is TRBJ1-6; the D gene is possibly TRBD1 (5 bases). CDR3 length: 13 residues. Between the trimmed V and J ends, which lost 5 bases and 8 bases, there was a span of 10 bases. CDR1 MGHDK and CDR2 SYGVNS come from the germline V gene. The CDR3 here is CASSPGLHSPLHF. CDR3 coding DNA: TGTGCCAGCAGTCCAGGGCTGCATTCACCCCTCCACTTT.

The V and J genes are TRBV2 and TRBJ1-5, with D perhaps matching TRBD1 (6 bases). There are 13 residues in the CDR3. V was pared by 8 bases and J by 4 bases, with 12 bases between. The germline CDR1 and CDR2 sequences are SNHLY and FYNNEI. DNA for the CDR3: TGTGCCAGCGGCCGGGACACTAATCAGCCCCAGCATTTT. Translation: CASGRDTNQPQHF.

This clone was observed a single time. This chain connects TRBV10-3 to TRBJ1-1; TRBD1 matches at 7 bases. In germline, CDR1 is ENHRY, CDR2 SYGVKD. Trimming at V came to 7 bases and at J to 3 bases, leaving 11 bases not matched to a gene. The CDR3 spans 15 residues. CDR3 protein: CAIKEGPQGDTEAFF. For the CDR3, the DNA is TGTGCCATCAAAGAGGGCCCCCAGGGGGACACTGAAGCTTTCTTT.